This is a list of T cell receptor beta chains from one sample in a study of molecular identifiers for immune sequencing clone quantification. TCRdb itself ran the PCR reads through MiXCR, one entry per CDR3 protein. The sample shows 460,000 or so distinct CDR3 sequences, around 23% of them seen only once. Sequenced sample: naive CD8+ T cells from blood, with Jurkat cell RNA spiked in. Source of these receptors: a human donor in good health. Some libraries in this study had Jurkat cell RNA spiked in. The CDR3 runs from the conserved cysteine through the conserved F or W. D genes are given only for firm matches. Not all rows give a size; the values are once, few, many and, for expanded clones, a class.

V: TRBV5-4
D: -
J: TRBJ2-2
size: many
DNA: TGTGCCAGCAGCTTGGGACTGCCTACCCTAAACACCGGGGAGCTGTTTTTT
CDR3: CASSLGLPTLNTGELFF

V: TRBV27
D: TRBD2
J: TRBJ2-7
size: -
DNA: TGTGCCAGCAGTGCCGGGACTAGCGTGACGAGCTCCTACGAGCAGTACTTC
CDR3: CASSAGTSVTSSYEQYF

V: TRBV7-9
D: TRBD2
J: TRBJ2-3
size: -
DNA: TGTGCCAGCAGCTTAGCGACTGCTAGCGGGAGCACAGATACGCAGTATTTT
CDR3: CASSLATASGSTDTQYF

V: TRBV7-9
D: -
J: TRBJ2-7
size: -
DNA: TGTGCCAGCAGCTCGGGACTCGCGGGCCACGCGCAGTACTTC
CDR3: CASSSGLAGHAQYF

V: TRBV20-1
D: -
J: TRBJ2-7
size: few
DNA: TGCAGTGCTGAGACCCGGGACTCCGCCTACGAGCAGTACTTC
CDR3: CSAETRDSAYEQYF

V: TRBV3-1
D: -
J: TRBJ1-1
size: few
DNA: TGTGCCAGCAGCCAAACATTGCAGCTGAACACTGAAGCTTTCTTT
CDR3: CASSQTLQLNTEAFF

V: TRBV30
D: -
J: TRBJ2-7
size: many
DNA: TGTGCCTGGAGCGTCACAGGGTACGAGCAGTACTTC
CDR3: CAWSVTGYEQYF

V: TRBV12-3/TRBV12-4
D: -
J: TRBJ2-1
size: few
DNA: TGTGCCAGCAGGATAACCAGGACCCCCTACAATGAGCAGTTCTTC
CDR3: CASRITRTPYNEQFF

V: TRBV15
D: -
J: TRBJ1-4
size: many
DNA: TGTGCCACCAGCAGCCGCCTTGCAACTAATGAAAAACTGTTTTTT
CDR3: CATSSRLATNEKLFF

V: TRBV7-9
D: -
J: TRBJ1-4
size: -
DNA: TGTGCCGGCAGCCCAGCCCGAGGTTCAACTAATGAAAAACTGTTTTTT
CDR3: CAGSPARGSTNEKLFF

V: TRBV27
D: TRBD2
J: TRBJ2-1
size: few
DNA: TGTGCCAGCAGTAGTTCTAGCGGGAGCGCTTGGGGTGAGCAGTTCTTC
CDR3: CASSSSSGSAWGEQFF

V: TRBV6-6
D: TRBD2
J: TRBJ2-3
size: -
DNA: TGTGCCAGCGGAAGCGGGGACACAGATACGCAGTATTTT
CDR3: CASGSGDTDTQYF

V: TRBV27
D: TRBD2
J: TRBJ2-7
size: -
DNA: TGTGCCAGCAGTTTAGGGGAGACTAGCGGGGTCTACGAGCAGTACTTC
CDR3: CASSLGETSGVYEQYF

V: TRBV6-6
D: TRBD1
J: TRBJ2-3
size: many
DNA: TGTGCCAGCAGACGCACAGGGGAAGACACAGATACGCAGTATTTT
CDR3: CASRRTGEDTDTQYF

V: TRBV20-1
D: -
J: TRBJ2-7
size: few
DNA: TGCAGTGCCCCCTGGGGCAGCCCAGTCTACGAGCAGTACTTC
CDR3: CSAPWGSPVYEQYF

V: TRBV25-1
D: -
J: TRBJ2-7
size: many
DNA: TGTGCCAGCAGCACCCTCGGAGGGCGCGAGCAGTACTTC
CDR3: CASSTLGGREQYF

V: TRBV23-1
D: TRBD1
J: TRBJ2-2
size: many
DNA: TGCGCCAGCAGTCCAGTAGGGGGCGCGGGCACCGGGGAGCTGTTTTTT
CDR3: CASSPVGGAGTGELFF

V: TRBV4-3
D: -
J: TRBJ2-1
size: many
DNA: TGCGCCAGCAGCCAAGATCAAAGAGGCAATGAGCAGTTCTTC
CDR3: CASSQDQRGNEQFF

V: TRBV19
D: TRBD2
J: TRBJ2-2
size: few
DNA: TGTGCCAGTCGAATCACTAGCGGGGGGGCCGGGGAGCTGTTTTTT
CDR3: CASRITSGGAGELFF

V: TRBV29-1
D: -
J: TRBJ2-3
size: many
DNA: TGCAGCGTTGAAGGCGGTGACTTCACAGATACGCAGTATTTT
CDR3: CSVEGGDFTDTQYF

V: TRBV6-5
D: TRBD1
J: TRBJ1-5
size: -
DNA: TGTGCCAGCAGTTGTCAGGGGACAGGGCCCCAGCATTTT
CDR3: CASSCQGTGPQHF

V: TRBV11-2
D: TRBD2
J: TRBJ2-1
size: few
DNA: TGTGCCAACTTAGCGGGGTCTCCGTACGAGCAGTTCTTC
CDR3: CANLAGSPYEQFF

V: TRBV29-1
D: -
J: TRBJ2-7
size: -
DNA: TGCAGCTCCTGGGACTCTTCCTACGAGCAGTACTTC
CDR3: CSSWDSSYEQYF

V: TRBV7-9
D: -
J: TRBJ2-7
size: few
DNA: TGTGCCAGCAGCCCGCAGGAGCGGGCCTACGAGCAGTACTTC
CDR3: CASSPQERAYEQYF

V: TRBV27
D: -
J: TRBJ2-3
size: few
DNA: TGTGCCAGCAGTTTAGGACTCCTAGATACGCAGTATTTT
CDR3: CASSLGLLDTQYF

V: TRBV7-9
D: -
J: TRBJ1-4
size: many
DNA: TGTGCCAGCAGCTTACCGACAGCGGAGGATGAAAAACTGTTTTTT
CDR3: CASSLPTAEDEKLFF

V: TRBV19
D: TRBD1
J: TRBJ1-1
size: many
DNA: TGTGCCAGTATCAAGACAGGGGGGTCTGAAGCTTTCTTT
CDR3: CASIKTGGSEAFF

V: TRBV6-2/TRBV6-3
D: -
J: TRBJ1-2
size: few
DNA: TGTGCCAGCAGTTACTCGAGGGAAAAAGACATCGCCTTCAACTATGGCTACACCTTC
CDR3: CASSYSREKDIAFNYGYTF

V: TRBV29-1
D: -
J: TRBJ1-2
size: many
DNA: TGCAGTACCGCAGTGGACAGTACTGCTAACTATGGCTACACCTTC
CDR3: CSTAVDSTANYGYTF

V: TRBV11-1
D: -
J: TRBJ2-5
size: once
DNA: TGTGCCAGCAGCTTAACCCAAGAGGCCCAGTACTTC
CDR3: CASSLTQEAQYF

V: TRBV13
D: TRBD2
J: TRBJ2-7
size: -
DNA: TGTGCCAGCAGCGATTGGACTAGCGGGTCCTACGAGCAGTACTTC
CDR3: CASSDWTSGSYEQYF

V: TRBV29-1
D: TRBD1
J: TRBJ2-2
size: many
DNA: TGCAGCGTGCAGACAGGGAACGGGGAGCTGTTTTTT
CDR3: CSVQTGNGELFF

V: TRBV9
D: TRBD1
J: TRBJ1-1
size: many
DNA: TGTGCCAGCAGCGGGACAAAGGGACAGCAGAACACTGAAGCTTTCTTT
CDR3: CASSGTKGQQNTEAFF

V: TRBV19
D: -
J: TRBJ1-5
size: -
DNA: TGTGCCAGTAGTCCCGGGACACCGCTCTTGCCCCAGCATTTT
CDR3: CASSPGTPLLPQHF

V: TRBV12-3/TRBV12-4
D: TRBD2
J: TRBJ2-3
size: many
DNA: TGTGCCAGCAGTTATAGCGGGGGGACAGATACGCAGTATTTT
CDR3: CASSYSGGTDTQYF

V: TRBV28
D: -
J: TRBJ2-2
size: -
DNA: TGTGCCAGCAGTTCCTCCGGCCCAGCTCGGGAGCTGCTATTT
CDR3: CASSSSGPARELLF